The 3 T cell receptor beta chains in this list originate from one sample, sequenced in a study of early T cells in non-severe SARS-CoV-2 infection. TCRdb reanalysed the 5' RACE reads using MiXCR and keeps one entry per CDR3 protein. The sample yields tens of thousands of distinct CDR3 sequences, around 6.6% seen once. The material was whole blood, obtained at baseline. The receptors were gathered from an adult who was a healthcare worker with PCR-confirmed SARS-CoV-2 infection or an uninfected control (not recorded which).

This clonotype showed up many times. The J gene is TRBJ1-2, the V gene TRBV20-1; a weak D match, TRBD1 (6 bases). Trimming removed 6 bases from V and 8 bases from J, with 16 bases in between. Looked up from germline, CDR1 is DFQATT and CDR2 is SNEGSKA (reference sequence). This CDR3 is built from 12 residues. For the CDR3, the DNA is TGCAGTGCCTACAGGGACGGAGGGGGCTACACCTTC. Protein sequence: CSAYRDGGGYTF.

This clonotype was seen repeatedly, ten times or more. The chain links TRBV6-6 to TRBJ2-1; D not certain. Germline CDR1 and CDR2: MNHNY and SVGAGI (reference sequence). The length of the CDR3 is 11 residues. Trimming removed 4 bases at V and 5 bases at J, with 3 bases between. The chain's CDR3 is CASSFNNEQFF. In DNA, the CDR3 is TGTGCCAGCAGTTTCAACAATGAGCAGTTCTTC.

This clonotype was found many times. The V gene is TRBV5-1, the J gene TRBJ2-7; D is undetermined. CDR1 and CDR2 (germline): SGHRS, YFSETQ. Trimming left V 0 bases short and J 10 bases short, with 8 bases between. The CDR3 has 11 residues. The CDR3 is CASSLDSKQYF. In nucleotides, the CDR3 is TGCGCCAGCAGCTTGGACTCGAAACAGTACTTC.